Below, 30 T cell receptor beta chains from the same sample are listed, as sequenced in a study of cytomegalovirus exposure and HLA in healthy donors. This PCR relied on a set of 60 Vbeta primers and 13 Jbeta primers. The data were produced by immunoSEQ multiplex PCR, yet TCRdb's version contains in-frame clones alone and is incomplete. The data hold over 130,000 clones, with 60% to 80% observed a single time. The source material was PBMCs. The receptor source for this set is a woman in her twenties or thirties in good health and CMV-seronegative.

As regards this clone: A junction boundary mismatches the germline segment, possibly from a read error. V is TRBV7-7 and J is TRBJ2-3; 8 positions agree with TRBD1. The CDR3 consists of 17 residues. Germline V gene data show CDR1 as SSHAT and CDR2 as FNYEAQ (reference sequence). CDR3 DNA sequence: TGTGCTAGCAGCTGTACGAACGGGACAGGATGCACAGATACGCAGTATTTT. Translation gives CASSCTNGTGCTDTQYF.

V and J are TRBV2 and TRBJ2-5; D might be TRBD1 (6 bases). The CDR3 is 17 amino acids. The germline V and J ends were trimmed by 4 bases and 4 bases, with 22 bases remaining between them. Germline V gene sequence: CDR1 SNHLY, CDR2 FYNNEI. The CDR3 spells CASSVLRDIRSPETQYF. The CDR3 nucleotides read TGTGCCAGCAGTGTCCTCCGGGACATACGAAGCCCAGAGACCCAGTACTTC.

This clone was observed a few times. V usage is TRBV9 and J usage is TRBJ1-4; TRBD1 is a possible D gene (6 bases). Between the trimmed V and J ends, which lost 0 bases and 7 bases, there was a span of 10 bases. CDR1 SGDLS and CDR2 YYNGEE come from the germline V gene. The CDR3 length is 14 residues. Written as DNA, the CDR3 is TGTGCCAGCAGCGTAGCAGGGGCCGGTGAAAAACTGTTTTTT. Translated: CASSVAGAGEKLFF.

The chain uses TRBV19 and TRBJ1-5; 7 bases line up with TRBD1. Looked up from germline, CDR1 is LNHDA and CDR2 is SQIVND (reference sequence). This CDR3 has 15 amino acids. Trimming removed 4 bases from V and 4 bases from J; junction bases left unmatched: 7. CDR3 in amino acids: CASSNWDSYNQPQHF. The CDR3 DNA reads as TGTGCCAGTAGTAACTGGGACAGCTATAATCAGCCCCAGCATTTT.

The chain couples TRBV30 to TRBJ2-3, with a tentative D call TRBD1 (5 bases). Germline V gene sequence: CDR1 GTSNPN, CDR2 SVGIG (reference sequence). CDR3 length equals 14 residues. V was cut by 5 bases and J by 2 bases, with 14 bases left in between. CDR3 bases: TGTGCCTGGTCAGGACAAAGAAACACAGATACGCAGTATTTT. It encodes CAWSGQRNTDTQYF.

The chain has TRBV5-1 and TRBJ2-7, with D tentatively TRBD1 (5 bases). The germline gives CDR1 SGHRS, CDR2 YFSETQ. Trimming took off 1 base at V and 0 bases at J, with 11 bases between the two ends. The CDR3 covers 15 residues. In DNA form, the CDR3 reads TGCGCCAGCAGCTTGTTTGGGGCCAACTCCTACGAGCAGTACTTC. The encoded protein is CASSLFGANSYEQYF.

The rearrangement links TRBV10-3 to TRBJ1-4; D is unclear. This CDR3 comprises 13 residues. V was clipped by 4 bases and J by 7 bases, with 10 bases between them. Germline assignment: CDR1 ENHRY and CDR2 SYGVKD. The CDR3 is CAISVEGSEKLFF. DNA of the CDR3: TGTGCCATCAGTGTTGAAGGGAGTGAAAAACTGTTTTTT.

This clone was recorded a few times. The J gene is TRBJ2-7, the V gene TRBV27, with 8 bases aligning to TRBD2. In germline, CDR1 is MNHEY, CDR2 SMNVEV (reference sequence). The CDR3 sequence is 15 residues long. Germline trimming cut 8 bases from V and 5 bases from J; bases unmatched to any gene: 14. CDR3 nucleotides: TGTGCCAGCGGAGCGGACGGGACTAGGATCCACGAGCAGTACTTC. Protein sequence: CASGADGTRIHEQYF.

The V call is TRBV18, the J call TRBJ1-1; D uncertain. Deletions cut 0 bases from V and 0 bases from J, with 5 bases between. Germline V gene data show CDR1 as KGHSH and CDR2 as LQKENI. This CDR3 comprises 14 residues. The CDR3 nucleotides read TGTGCCAGCTCACCACCGTCCGTGAACACTGAAGCTTTCTTT. Its protein is CASSPPSVNTEAFF.

The V gene is TRBV28, the J gene TRBJ2-3; 8 nucleotides line up with TRBD1. Germline CDR1 is MDHEN and CDR2 is SYDVKM. V gave up 6 bases and J gave up 4 bases; unmatched junction bases: 3. This CDR3 comprises 13 residues. The CDR3 DNA reads TGTGCCAGCAGACCAGGGGGCGCAGATACGCAGTATTTT. Translation: CASRPGGADTQYF.

This chain connects TRBV19 to TRBJ1-1, with a tentative D call TRBD1 (5 bases). The germline V gene has CDR1 LNHDA and CDR2 SQIVND (reference sequence). V was shortened by 9 bases and J by 0 bases, with 11 bases between the two germline ends. This CDR3 spans 13 amino acids. CDR3 protein: CASSGAVNTEAFF. In nucleotides, the CDR3 is TGTGCCAGCAGCGGGGCTGTGAACACTGAAGCTTTCTTT.

This clone occurred a few times. The chain carries TRBV7-9 and TRBJ2-3; D gene ambiguous. The CDR3 has 14 amino acids. The germline V gene encodes CDR1 SEHNR and CDR2 FQNEAQ (reference sequence). Trimming pared 5 bases from V and 0 bases from J, leaving 9 bases between. Here the CDR3 DNA reads TGTGCCAGCAGCGACACATCAAGCACAGATACGCAGTATTTT. The encoded protein is CASSDTSSTDTQYF.

The J gene is TRBJ1-4, the V gene TRBV10-3; no clear D gene. The CDR3 has 13 residues. Trimming shortened V by 11 bases and J by 0 bases, and 10 bases separated the two germline ends. Germline-derived CDR1 and CDR2 are ENHRY and SYGVKD. The CDR3 DNA reads as TGTGCCGCCAACAGTGCAACTAATGAAAAACTGTTTTTT. It specifies CAANSATNEKLFF.

The chain couples TRBV19 to TRBJ2-7; D might be TRBD2 (5 bases). CDR1 LNHDA and CDR2 SQIVND come from the germline V gene (reference sequence). This CDR3 has 15 amino acids. The ends were cut back, 1 base at V and 6 bases at J, with 16 bases in the middle. For the CDR3, the DNA is TGTGCCAGTAGTATAGGATCTAGAGGAGGCCTCGAGCAGTACTTC. Translated, it gives CASSIGSRGGLEQYF.

The CDR3: CASTPRGAGNTIYF. The CDR3 nucleotides are TGTGCCAGCACCCCGCGCGGGGCTGGAAACACCATATATTTT. The chain couples TRBV28 to TRBJ1-3; D not certain. Germline loops: CDR1 MDHEN, CDR2 SYDVKM. Trimming took off 7 bases at V and 2 bases at J, with 12 bases between the two ends. The CDR3 sequence is 14 residues long.

This sequence joins TRBV6-5 and TRBJ1-2, with 9 bases that match TRBD1. Looked up from germline, CDR1 is MNHEY and CDR2 is SVGAGI. The CDR3 runs 15 residues. Trimming removed 7 bases from V and 5 bases from J; junction bases left unmatched: 11. This CDR3 is CASIGDREFGYGYTF. The DNA for the CDR3 is TGTGCCAGCATCGGGGACAGGGAATTTGGGTATGGCTACACCTTC.

V gene TRBV30 combines with J gene TRBJ1-5, with a possible D match to TRBD1 (5 bases). The CDR3 consists of 14 residues. The germline gives CDR1 GTSNPN, CDR2 SVGIG (reference sequence). With 1 base removed from V and 4 bases from J, the gap between germline ends came to 11 bases. CDR3 sequence reads: CAWSGGTLNQPQHF. CDR3 in DNA: TGTGCCTGGAGTGGGGGCACATTAAATCAGCCCCAGCATTTT.

V is TRBV5-1 and J is TRBJ2-1, with 8 bases fitting TRBD2. Germline CDR1 reads SGHRS; CDR2 reads YFSETQ. Losses at the gene ends were 4 bases for V and 6 bases for J; bases not matched to a gene: 6. The CDR3 has 14 residues. Written as DNA, the CDR3 is TGCGCCAGCAGCACCGGACTAGCATCCAATGAGCAGTTCTTC. Its protein product is CASSTGLASNEQFF.

The V call is TRBV5-4, the J call TRBJ1-2; D unresolved. Trimming cost V 2 bases and J 7 bases, with 21 bases left between them. This CDR3 is 16 amino acids long. The germline gives CDR1 SGHNT, CDR2 YYREEE (reference sequence). DNA for the CDR3: TGTGCCAGCAGCTTCGGAGGTAGCAGGATCATTGCTGGCTACACCTTC. Its translation: CASSFGGSRIIAGYTF.

The chain carries TRBV21-1 and TRBJ2-2; the table names TRBD1, a call not compared with the DNA. TRBV21-1 is tagged as a pseudogene. CDR3 length: 16 residues. This CDR3 is CASSKAPDRGAGELFF. CDR3 DNA sequence: TGTGCCAGCAGCAAAGCGCCCGACAGGGGAGCCGGGGAGCTGTTTTTT.

The CDR3 nucleotides read TGTGCCAGCAGCTTAGGTCGAGCGGGAGGGACCGGGGAGCTGTTTTTT. It encodes CASSLGRAGGTGELFF. The chain uses TRBV7-9 and TRBJ2-2, with 10 positions matching TRBD2. The junction had 4 bases not matched to a gene; V was cut back by 1 base and J by 5 bases. This CDR3 is built from 16 residues. Per germline, CDR1 SEHNR and CDR2 FQNEAQ (reference sequence).

This clone has a handful of counts. Other DNA sequences in this sample translate to the same CDR3. The genes are TRBV5-6 and TRBJ1-2; D perhaps matches TRBD1 (6 bases). The CDR3 has 13 residues. Trimming stripped 3 bases from V and 2 bases from J, with 8 bases between. Germline CDR1 reads SGHDT; CDR2 reads YYEEEE. This CDR3 reads CASSSQGNYGYTF. CDR3 DNA sequence: TGTGCCAGCAGCTCCCAGGGGAACTATGGCTACACCTTC.

A few counts support this clone. The V and J genes are TRBV7-9 and TRBJ2-5; a weak D match, TRBD2 (7 bases). CDR1 SEHNR and CDR2 FQNEAQ come from the germline V gene (reference sequence). This CDR3 spans 19 amino acids. V shed 4 bases and J shed 5 bases, with 29 bases lying between them. The CDR3 loop is CASSWGHSKINREAETQYF. For the CDR3, the DNA is TGTGCCAGCAGCTGGGGACACTCTAAAATCAATCGGGAGGCGGAGACCCAGTACTTC. Using reference TRBV7-9 and TRBJ2-5 for the parts outside the CDR3, the full variable domain is DTGVSQNPRHKITKRGQNVTFRCDPISEHNRLYWYRQTLGQGPEFLTYFQNEAQLEKSRLLSDRFSAERPKGSFSTLEIQRTEQGDSAMYLCASSWGHSKINREAETQYFGPGTRLLVL.

The V gene is TRBV5-5, the J gene TRBJ1-5, with TRBD1 matching 7 bases. The CDR3 totals 18 residues. Germline CDR1 reads SGHKS; CDR2 reads YYEKEE (reference sequence). V gave up 2 bases and J gave up 0 bases; unmatched junction bases: 11. CDR3 DNA sequence: TGTGCCAGCAGCTTTATTCCGGGACAGATAGATAGCAATCAGCCCCAGCATTTT. It yields the protein CASSFIPGQIDSNQPQHF.

This clone was recorded a few times. Other DNA sequences in the sample encode the same CDR3. This chain uses TRBV7-8 with TRBJ2-1, with TRBD2 matching over 9 bases. Germline V lookup: CDR1 SGHVS, CDR2 FQNEAQ. The CDR3 has 16 residues. The junction had 7 bases not matched to a gene; V was cut back by 1 base and J by 6 bases. CDR3 residues: CASSLGGAGGGNEQFF. The CDR3 DNA reads TGTGCCAGCAGCTTAGGTGGCGCGGGGGGGGGCAATGAGCAGTTCTTC.

The V and J genes are TRBV4-1 and TRBJ1-2; D unresolved. Trimming left V 5 bases short and J 2 bases short, with 12 bases between. Germline V gives CDR1 MGHRA, CDR2 YSYEKL. This CDR3 has 14 amino acids. CDR3 protein: CASSSLPGNYGYTF. CDR3 DNA: TGCGCCAGCAGCTCCCTTCCGGGAAACTATGGCTACACCTTC.

V and J are TRBV12-5 and TRBJ2-3, with TRBD1 matching over 11 bases. In germline, CDR1 is LGHNT, CDR2 FRNRAP. With V trimmed by 0 bases and J by 3 bases, 8 bases remained unmatched. This CDR3 comprises 18 residues. The CDR3 DNA reads TGTGCTAGTGGTTTGGTACCTGATGGACAGGGGGCTACAGATACGCAGTATTTT. It codes for CASGLVPDGQGATDTQYF. The complete variable domain, with remaining parts taken from reference TRBV12-5 and TRBJ2-3, reads DARVTQTPRHKVTEMGQEVTMRCQPILGHNTVFWYRQTMMQGLELLAYFRNRAPLDDSGMPKDRFSAEMPDATLATLKIQPSEPRDSAVYFCASGLVPDGQGATDTQYFGPGTRLTVL.

In this sample, this clone turned up once. The chain employs TRBV6-1 and TRBJ2-3; tentative D call: TRBD2 (5 bases). This CDR3 is 14 amino acids long. V lost 7 bases and J 0 bases, leaving 11 bases between the germline ends. Germline CDR1 is MNHNS and CDR2 is SASEGT. This chain's CDR3 is CASIPRGSTDTQYF. CDR3 sequence (DNA): TGTGCCAGCATCCCCCGGGGAAGCACAGATACGCAGTATTTT.

This rearrangement joins TRBV6-5 to TRBJ2-3; D is perhaps TRBD1 (6 bases). The V gene lost 5 bases and the J gene lost 4 bases, with 13 bases spanning the gap. The length of the CDR3 is 14 residues. Per the germline V gene, CDR1 is MNHEY and CDR2 is SVGAGI. The CDR3 spells CASSPSQGPDTQYF. As DNA, the CDR3 is TGTGCCAGCAGTCCTAGTCAGGGGCCAGATACGCAGTATTTT.

This clone was observed a handful of times. This chain joins TRBV20-1 and TRBJ1-2, with D possibly being TRBD1 (5 bases). Germline values: CDR1 DFQATT, CDR2 SNEGSKA (reference sequence). CDR3 length: 11 amino acids. With 7 bases removed from V and 8 bases from J, the gap between germline ends came to 14 bases. CDR3 sequence: CSGGSGRGYTF. The CDR3 bases are TGCAGTGGTGGGTCAGGGCGAGGCTACACCTTC.